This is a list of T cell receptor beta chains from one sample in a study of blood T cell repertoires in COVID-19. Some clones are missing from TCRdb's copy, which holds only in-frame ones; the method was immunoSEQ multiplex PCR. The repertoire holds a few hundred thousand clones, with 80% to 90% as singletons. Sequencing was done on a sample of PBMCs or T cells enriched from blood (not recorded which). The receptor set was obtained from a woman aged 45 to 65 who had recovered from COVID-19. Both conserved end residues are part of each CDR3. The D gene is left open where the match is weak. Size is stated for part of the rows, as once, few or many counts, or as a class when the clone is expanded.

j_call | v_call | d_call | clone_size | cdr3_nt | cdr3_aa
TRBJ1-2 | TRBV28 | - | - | TGTGCCAGCAGTTTATCTCGAGGGGGGGTAGCTAACTATGGCTACACCTTC | CASSLSRGGVANYGYTF
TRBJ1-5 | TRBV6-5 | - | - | TGTGCCAGCAGTTTCGGGACTGCCAATCAGCCCCAGCATTTT | CASSFGTANQPQHF
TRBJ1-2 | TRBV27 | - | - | TGTGCCAGCAGGACTTCTAGGGGAAGCTACACCTTC | CASRTSRGSYTF
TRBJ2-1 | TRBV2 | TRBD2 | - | TGTGCCAGCAGTGATCCTAGCGGGAGCTCCTACAATGAGCAGTTCTTC | CASSDPSGSSYNEQFF
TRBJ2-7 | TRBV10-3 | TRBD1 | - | TGTGCCACCAAATTCACAGGGGACTACGAGCAGTACTTC | CATKFTGDYEQYF
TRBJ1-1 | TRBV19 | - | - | TGTGCCAGTATTTACAAGCAGGGGACCATGAACACTGAAGCTTTCTTT | CASIYKQGTMNTEAFF
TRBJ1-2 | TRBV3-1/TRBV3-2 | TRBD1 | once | TGTGCCAGCAGCCAAGGGGCAACAGGGGATGGCTACACCTTC | CASSQGATGDGYTF
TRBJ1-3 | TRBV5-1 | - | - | TGCGCCAGCAGCTTCCTCCCAGCGGAAATCTCTGGAAACACCATATATTTT | CASSFLPAEISGNTIYF
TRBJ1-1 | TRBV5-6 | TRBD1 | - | TGTGCCAGCAGCTTGGCCCGGACAGGTGTGAACACTGAAGCTTTCTTT | CASSLARTGVNTEAFF
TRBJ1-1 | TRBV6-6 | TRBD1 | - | TGTGCCAGCAGTTACCGACAGGGACTCACTGAAGCTTTCTTT | CASSYRQGLTEAFF
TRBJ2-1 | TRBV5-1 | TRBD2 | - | TGCGCCAGCAGCTTGGAGGGGGCGGGAGGGCCTCAATTATACAATGAGCAGTTCTTC | CASSLEGAGGPQLYNEQFF
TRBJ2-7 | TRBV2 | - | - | TGTGCCAGAAGCCGGTTGGGGAGTGGTGAGCAGTACTTC | CARSRLGSGEQYF
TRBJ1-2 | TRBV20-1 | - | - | TGCAGTGCTAAGATAGATGGCTACACCTTC | CSAKIDGYTF
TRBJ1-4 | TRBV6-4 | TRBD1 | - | TGTGCCAGTGTAGGGACAGGGGGCCGGGAAAAACTGTTTTTT | CASVGTGGREKLFF
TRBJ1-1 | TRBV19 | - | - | TGTGCCAGTAGTATAGGAACAGTCTCTGTAGCTTTCTTT | CASSIGTVSVAFF
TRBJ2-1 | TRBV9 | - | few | TGTGCCAGCAGCGTAGGGCTAGGGGGAAATGAGCAGTTCTTC | CASSVGLGGNEQFF
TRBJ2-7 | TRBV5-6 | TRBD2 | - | TGTGCCAGCAGCTTTCGGACTAGCGGGCCGTCCTACGAGCAGTACTTC | CASSFRTSGPSYEQYF
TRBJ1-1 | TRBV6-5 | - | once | TGTGCCAGCAGTTCCGCGGACAGCCAGAACACTGAAGCTTTCTTT | CASSSADSQNTEAFF
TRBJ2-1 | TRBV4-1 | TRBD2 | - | TGCGCCAGCATGTCGAGGGAGGGACTCAATGAGCAGTTCTTC | CASMSREGLNEQFF
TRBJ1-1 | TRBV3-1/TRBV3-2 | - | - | TGTGCCAGCAGCCCGGGCCCAGGGTCGGCTGAAGCTTTCTTT | CASSPGPGSAEAFF
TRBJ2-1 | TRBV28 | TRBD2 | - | TGTGCCAGCGACCAAAGCGGGAGGCCTAACAATGAGCAGTTCTTC | CASDQSGRPNNEQFF
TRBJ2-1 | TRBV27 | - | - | TGTGCCAGCAGGATTTGGGGGGAGGAGCAGTTCTTC | CASRIWGEEQFF
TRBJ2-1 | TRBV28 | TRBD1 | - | TGTGCCAGCAGTCTCAGGGGGATCGATGAGCAGTTCTTC | CASSLRGIDEQFF
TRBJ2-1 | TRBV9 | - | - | TGTGCCAGCAGCGTAAGCGAAGCCTACAATGAGCAGTTCTTC | CASSVSEAYNEQFF
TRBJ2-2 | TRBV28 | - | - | TGTGCCAGCAGCCTTAATACAGCTACCGGGGAGCTGTTTTTT | CASSLNTATGELFF
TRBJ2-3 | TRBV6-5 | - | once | TGTGCCAGCAGTTACTCCAGGGTGTCGCAGGATACGCAGTATTTT | CASSYSRVSQDTQYF
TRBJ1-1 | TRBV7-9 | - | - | TGTGCCAGCAGCTTACAGGGTTCGAACACTGAAGCTTTCTTT | CASSLQGSNTEAFF
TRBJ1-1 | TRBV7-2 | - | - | TGTGCCAGCAGCTTAGTCCAACGCGGGACTGAAGCTTTCTTT | CASSLVQRGTEAFF
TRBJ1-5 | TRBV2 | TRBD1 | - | TGTGCCAGCAGTGAAGTGGGGGGAGGACAGGGGCAGCCCCAGCATTTT | CASSEVGGGQGQPQHF
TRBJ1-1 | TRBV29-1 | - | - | TGCAGCGTTGAAGACATGTCCCGCGAATTGTTGGTAGCTTTCTTT | CSVEDMSRELLVAFF
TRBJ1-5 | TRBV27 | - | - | TGTGCCAGCAGTTTAACAGGGTGGACAAATCAGCCCCAGCATTTT | CASSLTGWTNQPQHF
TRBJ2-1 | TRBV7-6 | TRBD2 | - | TGTGCCAGCAGCCCCCACCATGTGGGTCGGGACTATGTCTTCTTC | CASSPHHVGRDYVFF
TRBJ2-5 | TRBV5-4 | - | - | TGTGCCAGCAGCTTTCCGTACCAAGAGACCCAGTACTTC | CASSFPYQETQYF
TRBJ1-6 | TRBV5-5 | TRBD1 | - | TGTGCCAGCAGCTGGGGGACAGGGAGGAATTCACCCCTCCACTTT | CASSWGTGRNSPLHF
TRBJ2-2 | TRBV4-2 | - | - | TGTGCCAGCAGCTTAAGCGGAACAGCAACCCCGAACACCGGGGAGCTGTTTTTT | CASSLSGTATPNTGELFF
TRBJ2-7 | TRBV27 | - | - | TGTGCCAGCAGTTCGGGACATAGCATATTAGGTGCCAACTACGAGCAGTACTTC | CASSSGHSILGANYEQYF
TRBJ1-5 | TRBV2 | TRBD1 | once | TGTGCCAGCAGCGGAGGACAGGGCAGTCAGCCCCAGCATTTT | CASSGGQGSQPQHF
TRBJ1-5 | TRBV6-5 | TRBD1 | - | TGTGCCAGCACCCGGACAGGGGAGGACAATCAGCCCCAGCATTTT | CASTRTGEDNQPQHF
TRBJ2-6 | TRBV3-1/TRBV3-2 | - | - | TGTGCCAGCAGCCCCCCCGCCACACAGACCCCCGGGGCCAACGTCCTGACTTTC | CASSPPATQTPGANVLTF
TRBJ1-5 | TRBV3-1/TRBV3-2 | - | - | TGTGCCAGCAGCACAGCCCTCAGCAATCAGCCCCAGCATTTT | CASSTALSNQPQHF
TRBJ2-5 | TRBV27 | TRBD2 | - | TGTGCCAGCAGTTCCGGACTAGCGGGAGCTTCGGAGACCCAGTACTTC | CASSSGLAGASETQYF
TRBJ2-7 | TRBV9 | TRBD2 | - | TGTGCCAGCAGCTGGGGACTAGAGACCTACGAGCAGTACTTC | CASSWGLETYEQYF
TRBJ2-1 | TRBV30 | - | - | TGTGCCTGGGGTAGTGGGAGTCCCTTCAATGAGCAGTTCTTC | CAWGSGSPFNEQFF
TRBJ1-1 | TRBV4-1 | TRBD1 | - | TGCGCCAGCAGCCTTACAGGGGGCGGGGACACTGAAGCTTTCTTT | CASSLTGGGDTEAFF
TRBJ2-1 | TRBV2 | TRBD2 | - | TGTGCCAGCAGTCAGACTAGCGGAACCTACAATGAGCAGTTCTTC | CASSQTSGTYNEQFF
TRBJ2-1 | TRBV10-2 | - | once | TGCGCCAGCAGTCCACGGCGGGACCCCCGGGGCAATGAGCAGTTCTTC | CASSPRRDPRGNEQFF
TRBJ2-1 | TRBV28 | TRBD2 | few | TGTGCCAGCAGTTTAGGGACTAGCGGGAGGGGAGAGCAGTTCTTC | CASSLGTSGRGEQFF
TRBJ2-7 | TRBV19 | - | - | TGTGCCAGTAGTACACCAGGGGTCGGGGGGCAGTACGAGCAGTACTTC | CASSTPGVGGQYEQYF
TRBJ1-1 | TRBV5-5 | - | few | TGTGCCAGCAGCTTTATTTCTCTCTTCACTGAAGCTTTCTTT | CASSFISLFTEAFF
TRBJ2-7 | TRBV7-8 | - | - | TGTGCCAGCAGCTTAGAAGCGGCGGGACCTAGCTCCTACGAGCAGTACTTC | CASSLEAAGPSSYEQYF
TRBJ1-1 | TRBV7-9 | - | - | TGTGCCAGCAGCCCCCTGGGAGGGATGAACACTGAAGCTTTCTTT | CASSPLGGMNTEAFF
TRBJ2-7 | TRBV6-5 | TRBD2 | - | TGTGCCAGCAGAACAATTCTAGCGGGAGTCTACGAGCAGTACTTC | CASRTILAGVYEQYF
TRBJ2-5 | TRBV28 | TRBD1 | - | TGTGCCAGCAGCCGAGCTGGGACAGGCCGGGAGACCCAGTACTTC | CASSRAGTGRETQYF
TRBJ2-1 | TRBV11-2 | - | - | TGTGCCAGCAGCTTCACGCGGGGCCCGAGAAAGCAGTTCTTC | CASSFTRGPRKQFF